This T cell receptor beta chain was identified in a study of T cell repertoires in cytomegalovirus infection. Across the study: Selected CMV epitopes included recently identified HLA-C-restricted ones as well as well-studied HLA-B-restricted ones. In public TCR beta signatures, there were indications of both CMV infection and matching HLA type.

TCRdb re-called the reads with MiXCR, one entry per CDR3 protein. The sample consists of some 100,000 distinct CDR3 sequences, about 30% of them appearing once. On this clonotype: Its cognate antigen is unknown.

This TCR was recovered from a human donor in good health (CMV status not recorded). Some clones in this sample may be carry-over from other donors' samples. Here the sequenced sample was CD8+ T cells from cultured PBMCs, taken from culture after CMV antigen stimulation.

The CDR3 loop is CASSLEATGRVDYGYTF. Here the CDR3 DNA reads TGTGCCAGCAGTTTAGAGGCGACAGGAAGGGTTGACTATGGCTACACCTTC. V gene TRBV12-3 or TRBV12-4 combines with J gene TRBJ1-2, with D perhaps TRBD1 (6 bases). This CDR3 contains 17 residues. Trimming took off 1 base at V and 3 bases at J, with 18 bases between the two ends.